Given below is one T cell receptor (beta chain) in context. Original processing notes: It was from reference gene primer amplification that nucleated cell counts were estimated. Data came from immunoSEQ multiplex PCR; TCRdb stores just in-frame clones and leaves some out. The D gene and trimming were derived from the DNA, and the V and J assignments and clone size from that table. Among 250,000 to 300,000 clones listed, 75% to 90% were seen once. These data come from a study of blood T cell repertoires in COVID-19. Looking at the study overall: Acute and convalescent COVID-19 specimens originated in the United States, Italy and Spain. The cDNA or gDNA used as material had been derived from T cells, B-cell-depleted T cells, or PBMCs.

Trimming removed 5 bases at V and 8 bases at J, with 21 bases between. CDR3 length: 16 amino acids. From germline, CDR1 is MDHEN and CDR2 SYDVKM. Input material: peripheral blood. This sequence was found in a man aged 50-59 years with acute or convalescent COVID-19. This chain links TRBV28 with TRBJ1-4; D gene ambiguous. The CDR3, as DNA: TGTGCCAGCAGTCTACCGAGTAGAAGATTACGGGAAAAACTGTTTTTT. Protein: CASSLPSRRLREKLFF.